These 14 T cell receptor beta chains were all obtained from the same sample, sequenced in a study of blood T cell repertoires in COVID-19. Produced via immunoSEQ multiplex PCR; TCRdb's table is partial and in-frame only. The data contain more than 70,000 clones, roughly 87% of them singletons. Sequenced sample: peripheral blood. The receptor set was obtained from a man aged 60 to 69 with acute or convalescent COVID-19.

In DNA, the CDR3 is TGTGCCAGCAGCTCGCTAGCATCCCCCGGGGAGCTGTTTTTT. Protein: CASSSLASPGELFF. The chain employs TRBV13 and TRBJ2-2, with TRBD2 as a possible D gene (5 bases). V shed 4 bases and J shed 6 bases, with 12 bases lying between them. Germline V CDR1 and CDR2: PRHDT, FYEKMQ (reference sequence). The CDR3 runs 14 residues.

This chain links TRBV14 with TRBJ2-5, with 7 bases identical to TRBD2. This CDR3 region has 14 residues. Losses at the gene ends were 4 bases for V and 5 bases for J; bases not matched to a gene: 7. CDR1 is SGHDN, CDR2 FVKESK, per germline. DNA of the CDR3: TGTGCCAGCAGCCCTGGCGGGAGCTTGGAGACCCAGTACTTC. This encodes CASSPGGSLETQYF.

The chain joins TRBV9 to TRBJ2-1, with 12 nucleotides matching TRBD2. CDR3 length equals 17 residues. Germline-derived CDR1 and CDR2 are SGDLS and YYNGEE. The V gene end was trimmed by 0 bases and the J gene end by 9 bases; junction bases not matched to a gene: 10. In DNA form, the CDR3 reads TGTGCCAGCAGCGTAGACTCTTCGGGACTAGCGGGTGGTGAGCAGTTCTTC. It is translated as CASSVDSSGLAGGEQFF. The full variable domain, completed using reference TRBV9 and TRBJ2-1, is DSGVTQTPKHLITATGQRVTLRCSPRSGDLSVYWYQQSLDQGLQFLIQYYNGEERAKGNILERFSAQQFPDLHSELNLSSLELGDSALYFCASSVDSSGLAGGEQFFGPGTRLTVL.

V and J are TRBV7-8 and TRBJ1-1; possibly TRBD1 for D (6 bases). Deletions cut 3 bases from V and 2 bases from J, with 13 bases between. This CDR3 is built from 15 residues. From germline, CDR1 is SGHVS and CDR2 FQNEAQ. The CDR3 DNA reads TGTGCCAGCAGCTTGTCCGGGACACCCAACACTGAAGCTTTCTTT. Residues: CASSLSGTPNTEAFF.

V usage is TRBV30 and J usage is TRBJ2-5; TRBD2 matches at 11 bases. Per the germline V gene, CDR1 is GTSNPN and CDR2 is SVGIG (reference sequence). J lost 6 bases, V lost 3 bases, and 6 bases had no gene match. This CDR3 contains 14 residues. In nucleotides, the CDR3 is TGTGCCTGGAGGCTAGCGGGAGGTATGCAGACCCAGTACTTC. This sequence encodes CAWRLAGGMQTQYF.

The V call is TRBV3-1 (or the pseudogene TRBV3-2), the J call TRBJ2-5, with D perhaps matching TRBD2 (5 bases). Trimming pared 4 bases from V and 1 base from J, leaving 7 bases between. The CDR3 totals 13 residues. Looked up from germline, CDR1 is LGHDT and CDR2 is YNNKEL (reference sequence). The CDR3 coding sequence is TGTGCCAGCAGCCGGGCGGGCCAAGAGACCCAGTACTTC. Amino acids: CASSRAGQETQYF.

The chain links TRBV6-1 to TRBJ2-6; the match to TRBD1 covers 8 bases. Germline V CDR1 and CDR2: MNHNS, SASEGT. J was trimmed by 3 bases and V by 1 base; bases with no gene match: 5. The CDR3 extends over 17 amino acids. This CDR3 reads CASSEVAGGVGANVLTF. The CDR3 DNA sequence: TGTGCCAGCAGTGAAGTCGCAGGGGGCGTTGGGGCCAACGTCCTGACTTTC.

The chain has TRBV18 and TRBJ2-2, with 11 bases fitting TRBD2. Trimming at V came to 5 bases and at J to 4 bases, leaving 6 bases not matched to a gene. The V gene's germline CDR1 is KGHSH and CDR2 LQKENI. This CDR3 has 16 residues. The CDR3 spells CASSRSGTSGTGELFF. DNA for the CDR3: TGTGCCAGCTCAAGATCCGGGACTAGCGGCACCGGGGAGCTGTTTTTT.

This clone was observed a single time. The rearrangement joins TRBV10-3 to TRBJ2-7; 8 bases match TRBD1. V lost 6 bases and J lost 3; bases outside the gene matches: 7. Germline V CDR1 and CDR2: ENHRY, SYGVKD. The CDR3 is 14 amino acids. Here the CDR3 DNA reads TGTGCCATCAGGGCCGGACAGGGCGGCTACGAGCAGTACTTC. Protein sequence: CAIRAGQGGYEQYF.

J is TRBJ2-3 and V is TRBV5-1; the match to TRBD2 covers 9 bases. V was clipped by 4 bases and J by 4 bases; unmatched bases: 10. This CDR3 comprises 16 residues. Germline V CDR1 and CDR2: SGHRS, YFSETQ. The CDR3 loop is CASSAERGAGSDTQYF. The CDR3 bases are TGCGCCAGCAGCGCCGAGCGGGGGGCGGGCTCAGATACGCAGTATTTT.

The chain couples TRBV25-1 to TRBJ2-2, with 9 bases fitting TRBD1. The germline V gene has CDR1 MGHDK and CDR2 SYGVNS. The CDR3 covers 16 residues. V shed 6 bases and J 6 bases; nucleotides not matched to a gene: 11. CDR3 DNA sequence: TGTGCCAGCAGATCTACGGGACAGGGAGGGGCCGGGGAGCTGTTTTTT. Translating it yields CASRSTGQGGAGELFF.

V and J are TRBV6-2 or TRBV6-3 and TRBJ1-3; D uncertain. The ends were cut back, 4 bases at V and 0 bases at J, with 7 bases in the middle. The CDR3 sequence is 14 residues long. Germline CDR1 MNHEY, CDR2 SVGEGT. The CDR3 bases are TGTGCCAGCAGTTCCTACCTCTCTGGAAACACCATATATTTT. Translated: CASSSYLSGNTIYF.

This chain links TRBV9 with TRBJ2-7; tentative D call: TRBD2 (6 bases). The V and J ends lost 0 bases and 2 bases respectively, with 15 bases between them. Germline lookup yields CDR1 SGDLS and CDR2 YYNGEE. This CDR3 is built from 16 residues. CDR3: CASSVAGSGNTYEQYF. The CDR3 DNA is TGTGCCAGCAGCGTAGCGGGTAGCGGCAATACCTACGAGCAGTACTTC.

The V call is TRBV6-2 or TRBV6-3, the J call TRBJ2-7; the match to TRBD2 covers 13 bases. V gave up 4 bases and J gave up 3 bases; unmatched junction bases: 3. CDR1 and CDR2 (germline): MNHEY, SVGEGT. This CDR3 spans 15 amino acids. CDR3: CASSFRTSGSYEQYF. As DNA, the CDR3 is TGTGCCAGCAGTTTCCGGACTAGCGGGAGCTACGAGCAGTACTTC.